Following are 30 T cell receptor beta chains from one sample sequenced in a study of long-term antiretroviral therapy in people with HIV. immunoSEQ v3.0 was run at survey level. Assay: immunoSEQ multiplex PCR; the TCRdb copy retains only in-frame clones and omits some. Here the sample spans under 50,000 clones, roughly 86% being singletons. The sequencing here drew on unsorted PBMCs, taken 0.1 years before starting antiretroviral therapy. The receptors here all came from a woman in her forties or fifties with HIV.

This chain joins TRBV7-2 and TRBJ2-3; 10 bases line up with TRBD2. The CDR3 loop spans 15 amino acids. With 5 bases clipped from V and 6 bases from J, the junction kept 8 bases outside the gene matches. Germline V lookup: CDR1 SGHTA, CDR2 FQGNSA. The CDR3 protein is CASSLPTSGWDTQYF. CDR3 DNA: TGTGCCAGCAGCCTGCCGACTAGCGGGTGGGATACGCAGTATTTT.

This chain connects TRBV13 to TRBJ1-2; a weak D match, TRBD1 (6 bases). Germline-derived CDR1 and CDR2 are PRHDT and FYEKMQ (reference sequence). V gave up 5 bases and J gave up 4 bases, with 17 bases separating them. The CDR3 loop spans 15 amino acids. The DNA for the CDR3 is TGTGCCAGCAGCCAGATTGGGGGCCCTGGCTATGGCTACACCTTC. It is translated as CASSQIGGPGYGYTF.

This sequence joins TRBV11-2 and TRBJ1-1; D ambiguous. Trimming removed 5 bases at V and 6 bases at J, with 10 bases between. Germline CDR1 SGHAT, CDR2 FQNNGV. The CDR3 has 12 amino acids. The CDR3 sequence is CASSRYIPEAFF. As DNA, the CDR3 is TGTGCCAGCAGCCGGTACATACCTGAAGCTTTCTTT. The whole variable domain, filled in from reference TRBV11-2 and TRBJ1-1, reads EAGVAQSPRYKIIEKRQSVAFWCNPISGHATLYWYQQILGQGPKLLIQFQNNGVVDDSQLPKDRFSAERLKGVDSTLKIQPAKLEDSAVYLCASSRYIPEAFFGQGTRLTVV.

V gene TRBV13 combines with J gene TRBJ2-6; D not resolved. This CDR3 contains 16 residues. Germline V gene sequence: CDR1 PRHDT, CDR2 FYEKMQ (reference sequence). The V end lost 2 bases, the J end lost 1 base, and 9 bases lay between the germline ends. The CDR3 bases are TGTGCCAGCAGCTTACCCGGAGATTCTGGGGCCAACGTCCTGACTTTC. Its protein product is CASSLPGDSGANVLTF.

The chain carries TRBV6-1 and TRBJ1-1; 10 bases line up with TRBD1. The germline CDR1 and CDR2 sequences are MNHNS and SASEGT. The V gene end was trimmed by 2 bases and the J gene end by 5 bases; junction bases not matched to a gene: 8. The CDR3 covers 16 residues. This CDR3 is CASSEQGGTGDTEAFF. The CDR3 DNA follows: TGTGCCAGCAGTGAACAAGGTGGGACAGGGGATACTGAAGCTTTCTTT.

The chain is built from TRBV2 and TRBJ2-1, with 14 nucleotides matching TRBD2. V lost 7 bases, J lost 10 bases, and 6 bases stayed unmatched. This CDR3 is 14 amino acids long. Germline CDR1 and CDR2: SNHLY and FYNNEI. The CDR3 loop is CASTGTSGGGEQFF. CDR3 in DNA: TGTGCCAGCACGGGGACTAGCGGGGGAGGCGAGCAGTTCTTC.

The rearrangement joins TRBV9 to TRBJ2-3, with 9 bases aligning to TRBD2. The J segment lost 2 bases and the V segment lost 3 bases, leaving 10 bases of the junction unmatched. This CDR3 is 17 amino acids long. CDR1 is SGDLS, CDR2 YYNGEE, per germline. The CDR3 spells CASSAPFPSGVTDTQYF. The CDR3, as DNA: TGTGCCAGCAGCGCCCCATTTCCTAGCGGGGTCACAGATACGCAGTATTTT.

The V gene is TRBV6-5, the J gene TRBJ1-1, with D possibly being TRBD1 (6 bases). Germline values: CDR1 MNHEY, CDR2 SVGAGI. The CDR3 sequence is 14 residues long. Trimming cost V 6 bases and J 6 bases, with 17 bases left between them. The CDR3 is CASRPSGEEAEAFF. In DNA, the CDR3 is TGTGCCAGCAGGCCCTCAGGGGAGGAGGCTGAAGCTTTCTTT.

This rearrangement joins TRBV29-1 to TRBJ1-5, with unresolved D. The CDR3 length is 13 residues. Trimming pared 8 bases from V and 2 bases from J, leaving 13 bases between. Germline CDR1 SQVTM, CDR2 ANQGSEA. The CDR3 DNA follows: TGCAGCATCATGATGACGGGCAATCAGCCCCAGCATTTT. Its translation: CSIMMTGNQPQHF.

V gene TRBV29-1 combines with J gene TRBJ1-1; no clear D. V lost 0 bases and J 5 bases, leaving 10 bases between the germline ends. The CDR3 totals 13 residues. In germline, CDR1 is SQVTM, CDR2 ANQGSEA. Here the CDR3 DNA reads TGCAGCGTTGAAGATTCCAAAGGGACTGAAGCTTTCTTT. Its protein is CSVEDSKGTEAFF.

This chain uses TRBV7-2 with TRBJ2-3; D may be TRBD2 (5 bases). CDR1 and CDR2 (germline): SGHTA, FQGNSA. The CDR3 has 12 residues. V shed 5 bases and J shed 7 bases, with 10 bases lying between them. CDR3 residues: CASSLDFYTQYF. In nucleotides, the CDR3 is TGTGCCAGCAGCCTGGACTTTTATACGCAGTATTTT. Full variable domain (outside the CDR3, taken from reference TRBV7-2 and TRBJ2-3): GAGVSQSPSNKVTEKGKDVELRCDPISGHTALYWYRQSLGQGLEFLIYFQGNSAPDKSGLPSDRFSAERTGGSVSTLTIQRTQQEDSAVYLCASSLDFYTQYFGPGTRLTVL.

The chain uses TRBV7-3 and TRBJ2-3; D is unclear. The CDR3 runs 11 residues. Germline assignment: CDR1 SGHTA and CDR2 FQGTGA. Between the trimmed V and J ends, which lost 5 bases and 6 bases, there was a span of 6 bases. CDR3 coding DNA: TGTGCCAGCAGCAACGGGGATACGCAGTATTTT. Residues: CASSNGDTQYF.

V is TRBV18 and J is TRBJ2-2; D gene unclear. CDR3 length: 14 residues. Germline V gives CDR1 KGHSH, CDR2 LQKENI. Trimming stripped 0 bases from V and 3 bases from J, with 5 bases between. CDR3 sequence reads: CASSPPGYTGELFF. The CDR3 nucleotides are TGTGCCAGCTCACCACCGGGTTACACCGGGGAGCTGTTTTTT.

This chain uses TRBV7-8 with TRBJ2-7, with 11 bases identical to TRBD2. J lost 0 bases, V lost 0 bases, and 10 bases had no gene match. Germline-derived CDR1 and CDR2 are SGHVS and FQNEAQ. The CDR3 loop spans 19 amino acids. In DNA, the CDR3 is TGTGCCAGCAGCTTAGCGCGACTAGCGGGGCCGCTGAGCTCCTACGAGCAGTACTTC. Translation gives CASSLARLAGPLSSYEQYF.

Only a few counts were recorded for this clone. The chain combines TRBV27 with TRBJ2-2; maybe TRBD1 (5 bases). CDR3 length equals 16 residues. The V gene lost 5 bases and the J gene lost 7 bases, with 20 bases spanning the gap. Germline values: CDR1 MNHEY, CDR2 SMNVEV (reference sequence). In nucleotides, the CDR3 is TGTGCCAGCAGTGTTACAGGTCCTTCAACGCTCGGGGAGCTGTTTTTT. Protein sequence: CASSVTGPSTLGELFF.

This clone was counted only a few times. This CDR3 is CAISAASGNTIYF. In DNA form, the CDR3 reads TGTGCCATCAGTGCGGCCTCTGGAAACACCATATATTTT. The chain uses TRBV10-3 and TRBJ1-3; no reliable D call. Trimming stripped 4 bases from V and 0 bases from J, with 4 bases between. The CDR3 covers 13 residues. Looked up from germline, CDR1 is ENHRY and CDR2 is SYGVKD.

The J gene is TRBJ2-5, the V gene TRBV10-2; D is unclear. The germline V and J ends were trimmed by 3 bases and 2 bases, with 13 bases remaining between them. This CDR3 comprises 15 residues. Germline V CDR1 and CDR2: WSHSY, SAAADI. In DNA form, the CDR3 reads TGCGCCAGCAGTGACTTCCGGACGTTTCAAGAGACCCAGTACTTC. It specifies CASSDFRTFQETQYF.

The CDR3 is CASSLSGLTSGNTIYF. CDR3 sequence (DNA): TGTGCCAGCAGCTTAAGTGGGTTAACCTCTGGAAACACCATATATTTT. This chain connects TRBV7-3 to TRBJ1-3; D not resolved. V gave up 1 base and J gave up 0 bases, with 10 bases separating them. Per germline, CDR1 SGHTA and CDR2 FQGTGA. The CDR3 runs 16 residues.

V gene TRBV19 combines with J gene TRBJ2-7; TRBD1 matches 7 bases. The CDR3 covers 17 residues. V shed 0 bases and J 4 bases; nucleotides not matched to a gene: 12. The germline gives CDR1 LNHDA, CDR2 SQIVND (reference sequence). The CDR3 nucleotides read TGTGCCAGTAGTATAGATTCCCGGACAGGCGGCGGGTACGAGCAGTACTTC. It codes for CASSIDSRTGGGYEQYF.

In DNA form, the CDR3 reads TGTGCCAGCAGTTACCGGGACAGCTCCTACGAGCAGTACTTC. This codes for CASSYRDSSYEQYF. The V call is TRBV6-6, the J call TRBJ2-7; 7 nucleotides match TRBD1. This CDR3 region has 14 residues. Germline CDR1 MNHNY, CDR2 SVGAGI (reference sequence). Losses at the gene ends were 2 bases for V and 0 bases for J; bases not matched to a gene: 1.

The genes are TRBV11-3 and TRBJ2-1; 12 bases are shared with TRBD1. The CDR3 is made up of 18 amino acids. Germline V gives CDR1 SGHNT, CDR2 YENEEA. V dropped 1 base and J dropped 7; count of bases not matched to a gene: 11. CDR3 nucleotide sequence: TGTGCCAGCAGCTTAGTCCCACCGGGACAGGGGGCCCCAAATGAGCAGTTCTTC. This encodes CASSLVPPGQGAPNEQFF. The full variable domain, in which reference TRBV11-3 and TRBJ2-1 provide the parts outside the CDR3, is EAGVVQSPRYKIIEKKQPVAFWCNPISGHNTLYWYLQNLGQGPELLIRYENEEAVDDSQLPKDRFSAERLKGVDSTLKIQPAELGDSAVYLCASSLVPPGQGAPNEQFFGPGTRLTVL.

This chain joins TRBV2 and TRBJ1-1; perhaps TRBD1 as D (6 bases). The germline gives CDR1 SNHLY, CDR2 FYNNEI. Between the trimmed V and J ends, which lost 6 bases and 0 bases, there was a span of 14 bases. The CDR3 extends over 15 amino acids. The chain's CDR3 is CASRLVGAVNTEAFF. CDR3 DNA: TGTGCCAGCAGACTCGTGGGGGCGGTGAACACTGAAGCTTTCTTT.

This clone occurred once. CDR3 sequence (DNA): TGCAGCGTTGAATCAGGGGGGAACACTGAAGCTTTCTTT. This codes for CSVESGGNTEAFF. V and J are TRBV29-1 and TRBJ1-1; 7 nucleotides align to TRBD1. The CDR3 consists of 13 residues. CDR1 and CDR2 from the germline V gene are SQVTM and ANQGSEA. After removal of 2 bases from V and 1 base from J, the junction contained 1 base not matched to a gene.

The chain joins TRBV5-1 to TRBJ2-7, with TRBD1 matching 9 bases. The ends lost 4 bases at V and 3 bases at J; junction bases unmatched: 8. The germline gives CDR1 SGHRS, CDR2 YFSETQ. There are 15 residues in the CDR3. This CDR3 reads CASSLNPGQGYEQYF. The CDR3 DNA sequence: TGCGCCAGCAGCCTAAATCCGGGACAGGGCTACGAGCAGTACTTC.

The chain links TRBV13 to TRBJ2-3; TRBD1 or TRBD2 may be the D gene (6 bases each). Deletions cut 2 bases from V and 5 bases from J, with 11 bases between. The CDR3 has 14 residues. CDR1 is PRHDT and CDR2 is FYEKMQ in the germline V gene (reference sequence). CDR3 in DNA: TGTGCCAGCAGCTTAAGGGGGGAAGGAGATACGCAGTATTTT. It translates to CASSLRGEGDTQYF.

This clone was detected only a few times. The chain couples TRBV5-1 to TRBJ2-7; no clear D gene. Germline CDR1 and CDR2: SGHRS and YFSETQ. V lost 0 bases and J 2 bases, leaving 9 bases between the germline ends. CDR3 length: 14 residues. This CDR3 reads CASSLEPGTYEQYF. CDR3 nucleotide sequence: TGCGCCAGCAGCTTGGAGCCTGGAACCTACGAGCAGTACTTC.

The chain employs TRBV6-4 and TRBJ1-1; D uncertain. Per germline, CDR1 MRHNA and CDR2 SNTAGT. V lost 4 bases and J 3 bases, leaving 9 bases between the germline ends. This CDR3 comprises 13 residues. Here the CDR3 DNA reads TGTGCCAGCAGTGTTAGGAGGGACACTGAAGCTTTCTTT. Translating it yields CASSVRRDTEAFF.

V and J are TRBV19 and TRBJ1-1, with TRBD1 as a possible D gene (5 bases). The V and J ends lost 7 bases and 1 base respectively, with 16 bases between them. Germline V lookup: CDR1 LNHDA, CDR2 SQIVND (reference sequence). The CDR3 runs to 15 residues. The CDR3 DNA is TGTGCCAGTATAGCGGGGTCAAGGGGGAACACTGAAGCTTTCTTT. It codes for CASIAGSRGNTEAFF.

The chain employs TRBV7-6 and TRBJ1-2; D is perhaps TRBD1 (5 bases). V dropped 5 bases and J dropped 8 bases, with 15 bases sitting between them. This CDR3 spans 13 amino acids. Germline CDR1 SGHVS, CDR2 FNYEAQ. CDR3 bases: TGTGCCAGCAGCAATACGGCGGGGGACGGCTACACCTTC. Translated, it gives CASSNTAGDGYTF.

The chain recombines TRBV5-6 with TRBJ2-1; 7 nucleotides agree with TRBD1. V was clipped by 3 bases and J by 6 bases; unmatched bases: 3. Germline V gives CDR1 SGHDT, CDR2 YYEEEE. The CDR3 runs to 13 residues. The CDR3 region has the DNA TGTGCCAGCAGCTACGACAGGGCCAATGAGCAGTTCTTC. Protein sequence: CASSYDRANEQFF.